This is a list of T cell receptor beta chains from one sample in a study of memory CD4+ T cells and cytomegalovirus serostatus. The repertoire was sequenced with immunoSEQ multiplex PCR; TCRdb's copy has only in-frame clones and lacks some. This table holds 25,000 to 30,000 clones, about 80% found once. The specimen sequenced was memory CD4+ T cells from blood. These TCRs come from an adult in good health and CMV-seronegative. Each CDR3 is given with its conserved first and last residue. A D gene is named only where the DNA matches it firmly. The listing skips clone size in some rows; elsewhere it reads once, few, many or a size class.

V gene: TRBV5-1; clone size: NA; J gene: TRBJ2-7; D gene: TRBD1; CDR3 DNA: TGCGCCAGCAGCACGGGACAGCCTCCCTACGAGCAGTACTTC; CDR3 protein: CASSTGQPPYEQYF
V gene: TRBV11-2; clone size: NA; J gene: TRBJ1-5; D gene: NA; CDR3 DNA: TGTGCCAGCAGTCCAACCGGGAGCAATCAGCCCCAGCATTTT; CDR3 protein: CASSPTGSNQPQHF
V gene: TRBV6-1; clone size: NA; J gene: TRBJ2-5; D gene: NA; CDR3 DNA: TGTGCCAGCAGGCCAGATTTAGAGACCCAGTACTTC; CDR3 protein: CASRPDLETQYF
V gene: TRBV11-3; clone size: few; J gene: TRBJ2-3; D gene: NA; CDR3 DNA: TGTGCCAGCAGTTATAGCGGAGGTGGGGGCACAGATACGCAGTATTTT; CDR3 protein: CASSYSGGGGTDTQYF
V gene: TRBV27; clone size: NA; J gene: TRBJ1-6; D gene: NA; CDR3 DNA: TGTGCCAGCAGTTTATCCCCGCAGGGGAGTGGGTCACCCCTCCACTTT; CDR3 protein: CASSLSPQGSGSPLHF
V gene: TRBV7-2; clone size: once; J gene: TRBJ2-3; D gene: TRBD1; CDR3 DNA: TGTGCCAGCAGACCACCGGGACAGGGGATAGATACGCAGTATTTT; CDR3 protein: CASRPPGQGIDTQYF
V gene: TRBV18; clone size: NA; J gene: TRBJ2-3; D gene: TRBD2; CDR3 DNA: TGTGCCAGCTCACCTCGGGGGCTAGCGGGAGGCACAGATACGCAGTATTTT; CDR3 protein: CASSPRGLAGGTDTQYF
V gene: TRBV27; clone size: NA; J gene: TRBJ1-5; D gene: NA; CDR3 DNA: TGTGCCAGCAGTAAGGAGGCAGGGCTTATGGGCAATCAGCCCCAGCATTTT; CDR3 protein: CASSKEAGLMGNQPQHF
V gene: TRBV6-5; clone size: few; J gene: TRBJ1-2; D gene: TRBD1; CDR3 DNA: TGTGCCAGCAGTTACACCCGGACAGGGGGCGTGTACGGCTACACCTTC; CDR3 protein: CASSYTRTGGVYGYTF
V gene: TRBV7-9; clone size: NA; J gene: TRBJ1-2; D gene: NA; CDR3 DNA: TGTGCCAGCAGCGGGGAGGCGTCCGGAAGCTATGGCTACACCTTC; CDR3 protein: CASSGEASGSYGYTF
V gene: TRBV9; clone size: NA; J gene: TRBJ2-2; D gene: NA; CDR3 DNA: TGTGCCAGCAGCGTATTCTCACTCACCGGGGAGCTGTTTTTT; CDR3 protein: CASSVFSLTGELFF
V gene: TRBV28; clone size: few; J gene: TRBJ2-3; D gene: TRBD2; CDR3 DNA: TGTGCCAGCAGTTCTCTAGCGGGAGGAACAGATACGCAGTATTTT; CDR3 protein: CASSSLAGGTDTQYF
V gene: TRBV7-6; clone size: NA; J gene: TRBJ1-6; D gene: NA; CDR3 DNA: TGTGCCAGCAGCTTATTACAGGGAAATTCACCCCTCCACTTT; CDR3 protein: CASSLLQGNSPLHF
V gene: TRBV4-1; clone size: NA; J gene: TRBJ1-5; D gene: NA; CDR3 DNA: TGCGCCAGCAGCCAAGAGGGGGGCAATCAGCCCCAGCATTTT; CDR3 protein: CASSQEGGNQPQHF
V gene: TRBV30; clone size: NA; J gene: TRBJ1-3; D gene: NA; CDR3 DNA: TGTGCCAGAATGACGGGGGGAAACACCATATATTTT; CDR3 protein: CARMTGGNTIYF
V gene: TRBV5-1; clone size: NA; J gene: TRBJ2-6; D gene: TRBD1; CDR3 DNA: TGCGCCAGCAATAGGGGGACAGGGGATTCTGGGGCCAACGTCCTGACTTTC; CDR3 protein: CASNRGTGDSGANVLTF
V gene: TRBV2; clone size: NA; J gene: TRBJ2-5; D gene: NA; CDR3 DNA: TGTGCCAGCAGTGGGGGAGGCAGATGGGAGACCCAGTACTTC; CDR3 protein: CASSGGGRWETQYF
V gene: TRBV30; clone size: few; J gene: TRBJ1-2; D gene: NA; CDR3 DNA: TGTGCCTGGAGTGACAAGCCCAACTATGGCTACACCTTC; CDR3 protein: CAWSDKPNYGYTF
V gene: TRBV7-9; clone size: NA; J gene: TRBJ1-5; D gene: TRBD1; CDR3 DNA: TGTGCCAGCAGCTCGACAGGGGGACAGGGGTACGGTCAGCCCCAGCATTTT; CDR3 protein: CASSSTGGQGYGQPQHF
V gene: TRBV6-5; clone size: NA; J gene: TRBJ2-1; D gene: NA; CDR3 DNA: TGTGCCAGCAGTTACTCCGGTGAGGGATACAATGAGCAGTTCTTC; CDR3 protein: CASSYSGEGYNEQFF
V gene: TRBV9; clone size: NA; J gene: TRBJ2-5; D gene: NA; CDR3 DNA: TGTGCCAGCAGCTCCCGGGCCGACCCGACTGAGACCCAGTACTTC; CDR3 protein: CASSSRADPTETQYF
V gene: TRBV7-9; clone size: NA; J gene: TRBJ1-1; D gene: NA; CDR3 DNA: TGTGCCAGCAGGGGGGCCTCCCCTGAAGCTTTCTTT; CDR3 protein: CASRGASPEAFF
V gene: TRBV28; clone size: NA; J gene: TRBJ2-1; D gene: TRBD1; CDR3 DNA: TGTGCCAGCAGTTCGCGAGGACAGGGAGGATACTACAATGAGCAGTTCTTC; CDR3 protein: CASSSRGQGGYYNEQFF